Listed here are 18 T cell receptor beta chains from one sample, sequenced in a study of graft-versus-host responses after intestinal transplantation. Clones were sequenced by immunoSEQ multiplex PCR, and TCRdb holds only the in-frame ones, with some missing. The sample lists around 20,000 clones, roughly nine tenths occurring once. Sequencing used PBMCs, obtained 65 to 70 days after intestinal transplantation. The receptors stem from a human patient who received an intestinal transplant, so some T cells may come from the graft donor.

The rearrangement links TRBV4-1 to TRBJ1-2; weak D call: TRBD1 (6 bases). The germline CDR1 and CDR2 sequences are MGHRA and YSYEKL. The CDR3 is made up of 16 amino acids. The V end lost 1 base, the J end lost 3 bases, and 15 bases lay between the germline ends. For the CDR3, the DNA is TGCGCCAGCAGCCAAGTTTGGAGGGGGGAGGACTATGGCTACACCTTC. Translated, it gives CASSQVWRGEDYGYTF.

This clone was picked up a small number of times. The CDR3 reads CASSPGTSGDTQYF. CDR3 bases: TGTGCCAGCAGTCCCGGGACTAGCGGGGATACGCAGTATTTT. The chain recombines TRBV6-4 with TRBJ2-3, with 12 bases fitting TRBD2. V was pared by 5 bases and J by 6 bases, with 3 bases of the junction left unmatched. This CDR3 is 14 amino acids long. Per the germline V gene, CDR1 is MRHNA and CDR2 is SNTAGT.

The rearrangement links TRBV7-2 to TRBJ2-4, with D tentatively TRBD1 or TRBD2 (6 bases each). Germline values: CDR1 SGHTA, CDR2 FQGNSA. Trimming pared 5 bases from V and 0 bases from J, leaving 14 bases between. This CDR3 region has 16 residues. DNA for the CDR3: TGTGCCAGCAGCCCCACGGGGGCCCTAGCCAAAAACATTCAGTACTTC. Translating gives CASSPTGALAKNIQYF. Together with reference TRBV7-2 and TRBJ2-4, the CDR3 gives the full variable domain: GAGVSQSPSNKVTEKGKDVELRCDPISGHTALYWYRQSLGQGLEFLIYFQGNSAPDKSGLPSDRFSAERTGGSVSTLTIQRTQQEDSAVYLCASSPTGALAKNIQYFGAGTRLSVL.

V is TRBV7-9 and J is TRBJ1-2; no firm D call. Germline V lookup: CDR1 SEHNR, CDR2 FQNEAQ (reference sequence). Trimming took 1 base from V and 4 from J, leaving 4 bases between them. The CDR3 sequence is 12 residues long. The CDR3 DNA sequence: TGTGCCAGCAGCTTAGAAGCCTATGGCTACACCTTC. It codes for CASSLEAYGYTF.

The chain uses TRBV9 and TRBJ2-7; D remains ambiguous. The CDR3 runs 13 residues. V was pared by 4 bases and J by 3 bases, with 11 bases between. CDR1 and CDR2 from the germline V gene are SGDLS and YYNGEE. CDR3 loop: CASSPSPGYEQYF. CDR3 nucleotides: TGTGCCAGCAGCCCCAGCCCGGGCTACGAGCAGTACTTC. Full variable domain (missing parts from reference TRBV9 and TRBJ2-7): DSGVTQTPKHLITATGQRVTLRCSPRSGDLSVYWYQQSLDQGLQFLIQYYNGEERAKGNILERFSAQQFPDLHSELNLSSLELGDSALYFCASSPSPGYEQYFGPGTRLTVT.

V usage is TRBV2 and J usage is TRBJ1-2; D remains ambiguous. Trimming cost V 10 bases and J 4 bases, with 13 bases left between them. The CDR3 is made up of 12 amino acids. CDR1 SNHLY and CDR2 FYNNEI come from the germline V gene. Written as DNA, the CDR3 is TGTGCCACAAGGACCGTCGGCTATGGCTACACCTTC. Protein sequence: CATRTVGYGYTF.

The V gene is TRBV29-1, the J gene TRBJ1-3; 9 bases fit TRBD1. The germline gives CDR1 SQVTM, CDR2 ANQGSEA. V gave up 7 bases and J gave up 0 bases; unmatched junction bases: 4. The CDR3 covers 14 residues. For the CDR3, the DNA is TGCAGCGCGTGGGACAGGGACTCTGGAAACACCATATATTTT. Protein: CSAWDRDSGNTIYF. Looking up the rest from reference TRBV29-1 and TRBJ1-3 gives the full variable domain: SAVISQKPSRDICQRGTSLTIQCQVDSQVTMMFWYRQQPGQSLTLIATANQGSEATYESGFVIDKFPISRPNLTFSTLTVSNMSPEDSSIYLCSAWDRDSGNTIYFGEGSWLTVV.

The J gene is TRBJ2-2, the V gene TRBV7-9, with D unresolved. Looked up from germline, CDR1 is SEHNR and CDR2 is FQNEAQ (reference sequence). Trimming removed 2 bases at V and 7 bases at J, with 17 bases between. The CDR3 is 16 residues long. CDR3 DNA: TGTGCCAGCAGCTTACCGGGTATCACTCTGGACGGGGAGCTGTTTTTT. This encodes CASSLPGITLDGELFF.

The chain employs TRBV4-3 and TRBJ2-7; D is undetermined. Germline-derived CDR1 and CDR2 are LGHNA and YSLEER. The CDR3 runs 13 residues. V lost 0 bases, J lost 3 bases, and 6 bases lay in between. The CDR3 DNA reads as TGCGCCAGCAGCCAAGATGGTCTCTACGAGCAGTACTTC. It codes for CASSQDGLYEQYF.

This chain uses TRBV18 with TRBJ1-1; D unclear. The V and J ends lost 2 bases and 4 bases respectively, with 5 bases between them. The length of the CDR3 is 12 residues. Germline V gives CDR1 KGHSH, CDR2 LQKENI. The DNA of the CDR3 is TGTGCCAGCTCACCAGCGGGCACTGAAGCTTTCTTT. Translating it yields CASSPAGTEAFF.

The CDR3 region is CAINRAMNTEAFF. CDR3 DNA sequence: TGTGCCATCAACAGGGCCATGAACACTGAAGCTTTCTTT. The rearrangement links TRBV10-3 to TRBJ1-1, with a weak D call TRBD1 (6 bases). V was trimmed by 7 bases and J by 0 bases, leaving 9 bases between them. Germline CDR1 is ENHRY and CDR2 is SYGVKD. This CDR3 spans 13 amino acids.

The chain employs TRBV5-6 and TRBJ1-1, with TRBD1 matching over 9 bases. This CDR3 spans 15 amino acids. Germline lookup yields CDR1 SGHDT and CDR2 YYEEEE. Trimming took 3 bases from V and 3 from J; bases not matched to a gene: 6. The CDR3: CASSSWDREDTEAFF. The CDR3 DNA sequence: TGTGCCAGCAGCTCGTGGGACAGGGAGGACACTGAAGCTTTCTTT. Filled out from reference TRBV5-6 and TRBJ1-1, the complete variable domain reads DAGVTQSPTHLIKTRGQQVTLRCSPKSGHDTVSWYQQALGQGPQFIFQYYEEEERQRGNFPDRFSGHQFPNYSSELNVNALLLGDSALYLCASSSWDREDTEAFFGQGTRLTVV.

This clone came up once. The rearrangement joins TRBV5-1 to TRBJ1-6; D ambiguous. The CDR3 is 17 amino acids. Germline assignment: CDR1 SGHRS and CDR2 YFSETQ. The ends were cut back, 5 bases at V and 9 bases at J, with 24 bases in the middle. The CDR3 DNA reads TGCGCCAGCAGGCCCCTCGGCGGCCTTAACCGGGGTTCACCCCTCCACTTT. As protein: CASRPLGGLNRGSPLHF.

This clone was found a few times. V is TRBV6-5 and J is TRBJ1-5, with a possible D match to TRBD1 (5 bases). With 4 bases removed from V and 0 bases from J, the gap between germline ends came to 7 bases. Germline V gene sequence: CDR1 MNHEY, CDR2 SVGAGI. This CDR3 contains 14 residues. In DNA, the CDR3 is TGTGCCAGCAGTTCGGGGCCTAGCAATCAGCCCCAGCATTTT. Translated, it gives CASSSGPSNQPQHF.

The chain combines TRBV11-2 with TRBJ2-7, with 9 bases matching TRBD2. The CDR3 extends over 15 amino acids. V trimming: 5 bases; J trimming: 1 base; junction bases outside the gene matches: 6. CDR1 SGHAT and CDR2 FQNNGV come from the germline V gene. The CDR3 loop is CASSAAGGWSYEQYF. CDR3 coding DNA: TGTGCCAGCAGCGCAGCGGGGGGTTGGTCCTACGAGCAGTACTTC.

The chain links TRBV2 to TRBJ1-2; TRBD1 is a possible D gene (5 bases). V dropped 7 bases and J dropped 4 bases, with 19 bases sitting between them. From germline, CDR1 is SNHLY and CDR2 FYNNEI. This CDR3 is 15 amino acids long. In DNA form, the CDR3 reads TGTGCCAGCATCAAAGGACGGGGGGATCTCTATGGCTACACCTTC. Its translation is CASIKGRGDLYGYTF.

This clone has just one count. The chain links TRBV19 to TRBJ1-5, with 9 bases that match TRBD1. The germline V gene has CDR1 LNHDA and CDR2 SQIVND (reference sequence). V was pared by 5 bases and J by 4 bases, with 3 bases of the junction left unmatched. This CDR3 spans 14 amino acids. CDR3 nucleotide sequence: TGTGCCAGTAGTCTTGGGACAGGGAATCAGCCCCAGCATTTT. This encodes CASSLGTGNQPQHF. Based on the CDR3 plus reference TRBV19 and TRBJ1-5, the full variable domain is DGGITQSPKYLFRKEGQNVTLSCEQNLNHDAMYWYRQDPGQGLRLIYYSQIVNDFQKGDIAEGYSVSREKKESFPLTVTSAQKNPTAFYLCASSLGTGNQPQHFGDGTRLSIL.

CDR3 in amino acids: CASGLVGTGGDEQYF. Written as DNA, the CDR3 is TGTGCTAGTGGTTTGGTAGGGACAGGGGGAGACGAGCAGTACTTC. The V and J genes are TRBV12-5 and TRBJ2-7; 11 bases are shared with TRBD1. V shed 0 bases and J 5 bases; nucleotides not matched to a gene: 3. The CDR3 is made up of 15 amino acids. Germline CDR1 LGHNT, CDR2 FRNRAP. The full variable domain, in which reference TRBV12-5 and TRBJ2-7 provide the parts outside the CDR3, is DARVTQTPRHKVTEMGQEVTMRCQPILGHNTVFWYRQTMMQGLELLAYFRNRAPLDDSGMPKDRFSAEMPDATLATLKIQPSEPRDSAVYFCASGLVGTGGDEQYFGPGTRLTVT.